This paragraph reports one T cell receptor beta chain. Its antigen is not identified. The CDR3 consists of 13 residues. CDR1 and CDR2 from the germline V gene are LNHDA and SQIVND (reference sequence). The junction had 3 bases not matched to a gene; V was cut back by 4 bases and J by 6 bases. The data belong to a study of cytomegalovirus exposure and HLA in healthy donors. Study results and limitations: Clonal expansion was found to be greater in HLA-associated TCR beta chains than in equally common others in a later analysis. Later, TCR association rates were found to vary by HLA locus, highest for DRB1 and lowest for HLA-C. Donor immune exposure was known only as CMV serostatus. V segments that were indistinguishable, TRBV6-2 and TRBV6-3 among them, were omitted from analysis.

Vbeta (60) and Jbeta (13) primers were used in the PCR. The table came from immunoSEQ multiplex PCR; TCRdb's copy has only in-frame clones and leaves some out. The repertoire consists of about 120,000 clones, with around 66% occurring once and the leading ten covering approximately 8.5%. This clonotype was sampled from a middle-aged woman in good health and CMV-seropositive. The chain has TRBV19 and TRBJ2-1; 7 bases match TRBD2. Input material: PBMCs. CDR3 coding DNA: TGTGCCAGTAGTACCGGACTAGTCAATGAGCAGTTCTTC. This codes for CASSTGLVNEQFF.